This paragraph reports one T cell receptor (beta chain). What this receptor recognizes is not known. Base qualities were left out, and no much larger clone turns up one base away. The data stem from a study of blood T cell repertoires in COVID-19 (TCRdb year 2020). Study-wide context: Samples covering the acute and convalescent phases of COVID-19 were provided by collaborators in the United States, Italy and Spain. Samples came from the ongoing ImmuneRACE study (first 160 participants) plus 1,254 subjects from 6 global collaborators. The sample metadata nearly always contained a de-identified subject ID, COVID-19 status, age in years and sex. The repertoires were released in a freely available public database intended as a resource for research on the immune response to SARS-CoV-2. The prospective study material was composed of cDNA or gDNA derived from T cells, B-cell-depleted T cells, or PBMCs. Where available, HLA class I and class II types were obtained from metadata supplied by the sample provider rather than from assay-based typing. Subjects who had been exposed to COVID-19, were actively infected with it, or had recovered from it provided the deeply sampled blood TCRbeta repertoires that made up the dataset. The investigation overall reported the following: The quantity of clinical and demographic metadata differed by source and by participant and was supplied without curation.

The immunoSEQ Assay, a bias-controlled multiplex PCR, was used to amplify TCRbeta CDR3 regions from genomic DNA. Regarding the original processing steps: The number of nucleated cells in each sample was estimated from the amplification of reference gene primers within the assay. Sequence reads were collapsed and filtered to measure the absolute abundance of every unique TCRbeta CDR3 rearrangement. For each sample, productive Simpson clonality was calculated as the square root of Simpson's diversity index over productive rearrangements. TCRdb stores this immuneACCESS table with in-frame sequences only. Part of the clones is absent; in the studies checked, under half of the shortfall reflects unresolved V genes, and no reason is known for the rest. Clone size and V and J calls were adopted from that table, with D and trimming inferred from the DNA. The sample records roughly 230,000 clones, 89% of which are singletons. Roughly 5% of the sample is in the top ten clones.

A second Seattle source provided samples from volunteer blood donors who had recovered from COVID-19. The collaborating institutions used their own protocols to collect whole blood in K2EDTA tubes. Collaborator samples were shipped for TCRbeta analysis as frozen whole blood, isolated PBMCs, or DNA extracted from either sample type. The germline V gene encodes CDR1 SGHKS and CDR2 YYEKEE (reference sequence). V and J are trimmed by 4 bases and 8 bases, and the gene matches miss 8 bases of the junction. Spanning cysteine to phenylalanine, the CDR3 consists of 14 amino acids. Only the CDR3 region is kept as DNA, spanning 42 bases read in frame from base 1.

The sequence was collected from a woman aged 40 to 55 who had recovered from COVID-19. This sequence uses TRBV5-5 and TRBJ1-2, and TRBD1 aligns with 10 junction nucleotides. Sequenced: peripheral blood. The encoded CDR3 is CASSKPGQGRGYTF. The DNA sequence follows: TGTGCCAGCAGCAAGCCGGGACAGGGGAGAGGCTACACCTTC. The reference TRBV5-5 and TRBJ1-2 proteins fill in what lies around the CDR3, so the full variable domain reads DAGVTQSPTHLIKTRGQQVTLRCSPISGHKSVSWYQQVLGQGPQFIFQYYEKEERGRGNFPDRFSARQFPNYSSELNVNALLLGDSALYLCASSKPGQGRGYTFGSGTRLTVV.